Listed below are T cell receptor beta chains from one sample, sequenced in a study of shared clonotypes between healthy human individuals. Repertoires were generated with immunoSEQ multiplex PCR, while TCRdb's copy carries only in-frame clones and drops some. The sample gives more than 2 million clones, 90% to 96% of which show up once; roughly 0.13% is in the top ten. Specimen: naive CD4+ T cells sorted from blood. The receptors were sampled from a man aged 18 to 29 in good health. Each CDR3 is given with its conserved first and last residue. Fields, in order: V gene, clone size, J gene, D gene, CDR3 protein, CDR3 DNA. The D gene is left open where the match is weak. Clone size is not always given. Where it is, it says once, few, many or a class for expanded clones.

TRBV5-1	NA	TRBJ2-7	TRBD1	CASSLAPGQGSEQYF	TGCGCCAGCAGCTTGGCGCCGGGACAGGGCTCCGAGCAGTACTTC
TRBV19	NA	TRBJ2-2	NA	CASSISQGGSGTGELFF	TGTGCCAGTAGTATCTCCCAGGGGGGGAGTGGCACCGGGGAGCTGTTTTTT
TRBV11-3	NA	TRBJ2-5	NA	CASSQNGRGSETQYF	TGTGCCAGCAGCCAGAATGGTCGGGGGTCAGAGACCCAGTACTTC
TRBV4-1	NA	TRBJ1-5	NA	CASSRRGGGNQPQHF	TGCGCCAGCAGCCGGAGGGGGGGCGGCAATCAGCCCCAGCATTTT
TRBV9	NA	TRBJ2-5	TRBD2	CASSEGLAPLETQYF	TGTGCCAGCAGCGAGGGACTAGCGCCGTTGGAGACCCAGTACTTC
TRBV28	NA	TRBJ1-1	NA	CATLEGGGYTEAFF	TGTGCCACTTTAGAAGGCGGGGGATACACTGAAGCTTTCTTT
TRBV7-9	NA	TRBJ1-1	NA	CASSRGSENTEAFF	TGTGCCAGCAGCCGGGGCTCAGAGAACACTGAAGCTTTCTTT
TRBV5-1	NA	TRBJ2-5	TRBD1	CASRDGTGGGETQYF	TGCGCCAGCAGGGACGGGACAGGGGGTGGAGAGACCCAGTACTTC
TRBV18	NA	TRBJ2-7	NA	CASSPPLGRESGEQYF	TGTGCCAGCTCACCACCGTTAGGCAGGGAAAGTGGCGAGCAGTACTTC
TRBV7-2	NA	TRBJ2-5	TRBD2	CASSLNGLAGAETQYF	TGTGCCAGCAGCTTGAATGGACTAGCGGGAGCTGAGACCCAGTACTTC
TRBV30	NA	TRBJ2-5	NA	CAWGLGGSGTQYF	TGTGCCTGGGGACTAGGGGGATCGGGGACCCAGTACTTC
TRBV25-1	NA	TRBJ2-3	NA	CASSESGPFDTQYF	TGTGCCAGCAGTGAATCGGGCCCCTTCGATACGCAGTATTTT
TRBV7-8	NA	TRBJ2-7	NA	CASSLGRRISGRSYEQYF	TGTGCCAGCAGCTTAGGTCGGAGGATTTCGGGACGATCCTACGAGCAGTACTTC
TRBV6-5	once	TRBJ1-6	NA	CASSYSGGNSPLHF	TGTGCCAGCAGTTACTCAGGCGGGAATTCACCCCTCCACTTT
TRBV6-5	few	TRBJ1-2	TRBD1	CASSSVGTGNYGYTF	TGTGCCAGCAGTTCCGTAGGGACAGGGAACTATGGCTACACCTTC
TRBV7-8	once	TRBJ1-5	NA	CASSLGGGNQPQHF	TGTGCCAGCAGCTTAGGGGGAGGCAATCAGCCCCAGCATTTT
TRBV6-1	NA	TRBJ2-7	NA	CATQSTGEQYF	TGTGCCACCCAGAGCACCGGCGAGCAGTACTTC
TRBV28	NA	TRBJ1-2	NA	CASSLKGGGYTF	TGTGCCAGCAGTTTGAAAGGGGGTGGCTACACCTTC
TRBV11-2	NA	TRBJ2-3	NA	CASSPGTSTDTQYF	TGTGCCAGCAGCCCCGGGACTAGCACAGATACGCAGTATTTT
TRBV5-6	once	TRBJ2-5	NA	CASSSDYLTETQYF	TGTGCCAGCAGCTCGGACTATTTAACAGAGACCCAGTACTTC
TRBV29-1	NA	TRBJ2-7	TRBD1	CSVVEATGAYEQYF	TGCAGCGTTGTAGAGGCGACAGGGGCCTACGAGCAGTACTTC
TRBV30	NA	TRBJ1-6	TRBD1	CAWSSGDRGGSPLHF	TGTGCCTGGAGTTCAGGGGACAGGGGCGGTTCACCCCTCCACTTT
TRBV6-4	few	TRBJ1-2	NA	CASSATGNYGYTF	TGTGCCAGCAGCGCTACAGGTAACTATGGCTACACCTTC
TRBV6-5	NA	TRBJ1-1	NA	CASSYGSMGTEAFF	TGTGCCAGCAGTTACGGGAGTATGGGTACTGAAGCTTTCTTT
TRBV7-2	NA	TRBJ2-1	TRBD1	CASSPSGTGLNEQFF	TGTGCCAGCAGCCCCTCCGGGACAGGTCTAAATGAGCAGTTCTTC
TRBV27	NA	TRBJ2-3	TRBD2	CASSFRFSGTSGGITDTQYF	TGTGCCAGCAGTTTCCGCTTCTCGGGAACTAGCGGGGGTATCACAGATACGCAGTATTTT
TRBV27	NA	TRBJ2-1	TRBD1	CASSSPRTGLKGNEQFF	TGTGCCAGCAGTTCCCCCCGGACAGGCCTGAAGGGGAATGAGCAGTTCTTC
TRBV5-1	NA	TRBJ2-7	TRBD2	CASSLGLLLAGSDEQYF	TGCGCCAGCAGCTTGGGTCTCTTACTAGCGGGAAGCGACGAGCAGTACTTC
TRBV5-4	NA	TRBJ2-1	NA	CASSLVLGLRNEQFF	TGTGCCAGCAGCTTGGTTCTGGGCCTGAGGAATGAGCAGTTCTTC
TRBV4-1	NA	TRBJ1-3	NA	CASSRSESSGNTIYF	TGCGCCAGCAGTCGGAGCGAGAGCTCTGGAAACACCATATATTTT
TRBV7-6	NA	TRBJ2-3	TRBD2	CASSFASGGRTDTQYF	TGTGCCAGCAGCTTTGCTAGCGGGGGGCGCACAGATACGCAGTATTTT